One sample yielded the 8 T cell receptor beta chains listed below, sequenced in a study of CD8+CD57+ T cells in acquired aplastic anemia. Genomic DNA, serving as template, underwent TCR beta VDJ and CDR3 profiling. A single record per CDR3 protein comes from TCRdb applying MiXCR to the reads. This sample has over 150,000 distinct CDR3 sequences; over 50% occur once, and the top ten carry roughly 12%. Sequenced patients had shown CD8+CD57+ cell expansion by flow cytometry. The sample comprised sorted CD4+, CD8+, or CD8+CD57+ T cells (not recorded which) from PBMCs. Receptor source: a human donor with aplastic anemia.

This clonotype occurred a few times. J is TRBJ2-1 and V is TRBV29-1; 13 nucleotides align to TRBD2. This CDR3 has 17 residues. Germline V CDR1 and CDR2: SQVTM, ANQGSEA. V gave up 8 bases and J gave up 5 bases; unmatched junction bases: 15. Here the CDR3 reads CSTGGDLGTSGNNEQFF. CDR3 coding DNA: TGCAGCACCGGCGGGGATCTAGGGACTAGCGGGAACAATGAGCAGTTCTTC.

The chain joins TRBV7-6 to TRBJ1-4; D remains unclear. V lost 5 bases to trimming and J lost 8 bases, with 15 bases between them. Germline CDR1 SGHVS, CDR2 FNYEAQ. This CDR3 has 14 amino acids. In nucleotides, the CDR3 is TGTGCCAGCAGCGCCCTCGAGGGAGGCGAAAAACTGTTTTTT. Residues: CASSALEGGEKLFF.

The rearrangement uses TRBV2 and TRBJ2-5; 9 nucleotides align to TRBD2. With V trimmed by 6 bases and J by 5 bases, 7 bases remained unmatched. The CDR3 contains 14 residues. Germline values: CDR1 SNHLY, CDR2 FYNNEI. CDR3 sequence (DNA): TGTGCCAGCAGAGCTAGCGGGATGTGGGAGACCCAGTACTTC. This translates into CASRASGMWETQYF.

The CDR3 protein is CSADRVSNTEAFF. The CDR3 nucleotides are TGCAGTGCTGACAGGGTTTCGAACACTGAAGCTTTCTTT. The chain links TRBV20-1 to TRBJ1-1, with TRBD1 identical over 7 bases. This CDR3 contains 13 residues. The germline V gene has CDR1 DFQATT and CDR2 SNEGSKA (reference sequence). The junction had 4 bases not matched to a gene; V was cut back by 5 bases and J by 1 base.

This sequence joins TRBV6-4 and TRBJ2-3; 8 bases are a match to TRBD2. The CDR3 consists of 14 residues. J lost 6 bases, V lost 3 bases, and 5 bases had no gene match. CDR1 and CDR2 from the germline V gene are MRHNA and SNTAGT. In nucleotides, the CDR3 is TGTGCCAGCAGTGATGGCGGGGGGTTGGATACGCAGTATTTT. Its protein product is CASSDGGGLDTQYF.

The chain employs TRBV15 and TRBJ2-7; perhaps TRBD1 as D (6 bases). V was trimmed by 3 bases and J by 2 bases, leaving 17 bases between them. Germline CDR1 is LNHNV and CDR2 is YYDKDF (reference sequence). The CDR3 totals 16 residues. CDR3 protein: CATSRPDSHSPYEQYF. The CDR3 DNA sequence: TGTGCCACCAGCAGGCCGGACAGCCATAGCCCCTACGAGCAGTACTTC. The full variable domain, its missing parts supplied by reference TRBV15 and TRBJ2-7, is DAMVIQNPRYQVTQFGKPVTLSCSQTLNHNVMYWYQQKSSQAPKLLFHYYDKDFNNEADTPDNFQSRRPNTSFCFLDIRSPGLGDTAMYLCATSRPDSHSPYEQYFGPGTRLTVT.

The chain has TRBV25-1 and TRBJ1-6; 9 nucleotides align to TRBD1. There are 15 residues in the CDR3. V gave up 4 bases and J gave up 10 bases; unmatched junction bases: 8. The V gene's germline CDR1 is MGHDK and CDR2 SYGVNS. CDR3 DNA sequence: TGTGCCAGCAGTGCCCCCGGGACAGGGTCGTCACCCCTCCACTTT. This encodes CASSAPGTGSSPLHF. Drawing the rest from reference TRBV25-1 and TRBJ1-6, the complete variable domain is EADIYQTPRYLVIGTGKKITLECSQTMGHDKMYWYQQDPGMELHLIHYSYGVNSTEKGDLSSESTVSRIRTEHFPLTLESARPSHTSQYLCASSAPGTGSSPLHFGNGTRLTVT.

The chain is built from TRBV9 and TRBJ2-5, with D maybe TRBD2 (7 bases). The CDR3 is made up of 14 amino acids. Looked up from germline, CDR1 is SGDLS and CDR2 is YYNGEE. The V end lost 0 bases, the J end lost 4 bases, and 10 bases lay between the germline ends. CDR3 sequence: CASSVEGGPETQYF. In DNA form, the CDR3 reads TGTGCCAGCAGCGTAGAGGGGGGGCCAGAGACCCAGTACTTC.